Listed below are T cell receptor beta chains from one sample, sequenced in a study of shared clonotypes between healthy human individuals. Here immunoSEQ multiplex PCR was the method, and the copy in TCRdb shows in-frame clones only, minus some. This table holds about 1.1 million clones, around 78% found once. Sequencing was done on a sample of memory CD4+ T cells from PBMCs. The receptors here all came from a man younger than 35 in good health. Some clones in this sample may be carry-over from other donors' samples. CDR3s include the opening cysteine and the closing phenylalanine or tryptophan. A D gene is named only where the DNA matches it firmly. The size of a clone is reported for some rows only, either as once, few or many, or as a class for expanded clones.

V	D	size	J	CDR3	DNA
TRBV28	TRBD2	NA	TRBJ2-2	CASSEGGSRIGELFF	TGTGCCAGCAGTGAAGGCGGGAGCCGAATCGGGGAGCTGTTTTTT
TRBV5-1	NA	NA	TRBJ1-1	CASSEGRVFNTEAFF	TGCGCCAGCAGCGAAGGACGGGTCTTTAACACTGAAGCTTTCTTT
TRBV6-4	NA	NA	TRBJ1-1	CASRLGGETEAFF	TGTGCCAGCAGACTCGGAGGGGAAACTGAAGCTTTCTTT
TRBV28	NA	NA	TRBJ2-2	CAARGGGIDTGELFF	TGTGCCGCGCGTGGGGGAGGCATCGACACCGGGGAGCTGTTTTTT
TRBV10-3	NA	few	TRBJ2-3	CAISESSGTDTQYF	TGTGCCATCAGTGAGTCGTCTGGGACAGATACGCAGTATTTT
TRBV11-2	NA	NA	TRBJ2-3	CASSLAYRRGPDTQYF	TGTGCCAGCAGCTTAGCATATAGGAGGGGTCCAGATACGCAGTATTTT
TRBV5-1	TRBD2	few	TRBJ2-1	CASSEGLAGGTEQFF	TGCGCCAGCAGCGAGGGACTAGCGGGAGGTACTGAGCAGTTCTTC
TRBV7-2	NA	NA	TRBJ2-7	CASSLSLGSYEQYF	TGTGCCAGCAGCTTAAGTCTCGGGTCCTACGAGCAGTACTTC
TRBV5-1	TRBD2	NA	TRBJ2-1	CASSSWGGYNEQFF	TGCGCCAGCAGCTCATGGGGGGGCTACAATGAGCAGTTCTTC
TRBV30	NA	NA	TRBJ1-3	CAWSVLAGNTIYF	TGTGCCTGGAGCGTCCTGGCTGGAAACACCATATATTTT
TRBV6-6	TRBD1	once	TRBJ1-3	CASRSGQGLDTIYF	TGTGCCAGCAGGTCGGGACAGGGGTTAGACACCATATATTTT
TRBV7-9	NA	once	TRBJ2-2	CASSPKYGTPQTGELFF	TGTGCCAGCAGCCCTAAGTACGGGACTCCCCAAACCGGGGAGCTGTTTTTT
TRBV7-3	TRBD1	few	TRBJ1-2	CASSAGQGYGYTF	TGTGCCAGCAGCGCTGGACAGGGCTATGGCTACACCTTC
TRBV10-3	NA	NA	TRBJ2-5	CAISGGRDRGETQYF	TGTGCCATCAGTGGGGGAAGGGACCGAGGAGAGACCCAGTACTTC
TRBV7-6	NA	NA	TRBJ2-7	CASSLGQRLASSEQYF	TGTGCCAGCAGCTTAGGCCAGCGACTCGCCTCCTCCGAGCAGTACTTC
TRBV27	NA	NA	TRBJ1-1	CASSLSKLTRENTEAFF	TGTGCCAGCAGTTTATCCAAATTAACCCGTGAGAACACTGAAGCTTTCTTT
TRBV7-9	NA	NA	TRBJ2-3	CASSRRRAREYGPDTQYF	TGTGCCAGCAGCCGACGGAGAGCCCGGGAGTATGGGCCAGATACGCAGTATTTT
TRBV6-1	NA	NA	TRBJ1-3	CASSESRGNTIYF	TGTGCCAGCAGTGAATCTCGGGGAAACACCATATATTTT
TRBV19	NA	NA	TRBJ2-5	CASSNGGITQYF	TGTGCCAGTAGTAACGGCGGGATAACCCAGTACTTC
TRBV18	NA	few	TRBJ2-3	CASSPGQAGDTQYF	TGTGCCAGCTCACCGGGCCAGGCTGGTGATACGCAGTATTTT
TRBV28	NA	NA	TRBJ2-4	CASSPSGFKNIQYF	TGTGCCAGCAGTCCATCAGGGTTCAAAAACATTCAGTACTTC
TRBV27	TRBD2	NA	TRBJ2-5	CASSPGREGRETQYF	TGTGCCAGCAGCCCCGGACGGGAGGGCCGTGAGACCCAGTACTTC
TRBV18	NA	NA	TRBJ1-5	CASSAAYSNQPQHF	TGTGCCAGCTCGGCGGCGTATAGCAATCAGCCCCAGCATTTT
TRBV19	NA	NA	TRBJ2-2	CASSIVRKAGELFF	TGTGCCAGTAGTATAGTCCGGAAAGCCGGGGAGCTGTTTTTT
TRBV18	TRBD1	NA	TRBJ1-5	CASSLRDRGLVGDQPQHF	TGTGCCAGCTCCCTCCGGGACAGGGGGCTAGTGGGCGATCAGCCCCAGCATTTT
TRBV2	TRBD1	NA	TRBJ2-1	CASSEAPRTGQFF	TGTGCCAGCAGTGAAGCGCCGCGGACAGGGCAGTTCTTC
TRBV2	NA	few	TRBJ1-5	CASSGQASNQPQHF	TGTGCCAGCAGTGGACAGGCTAGCAATCAGCCCCAGCATTTT
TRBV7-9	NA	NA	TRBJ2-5	CASSLGGEETQYF	TGTGCCAGCAGCTTGGGGGGCGAAGAGACCCAGTACTTC
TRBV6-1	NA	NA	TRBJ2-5	CASRARNQEAQYF	TGTGCCAGCAGGGCCAGAAACCAAGAGGCCCAGTACTTC
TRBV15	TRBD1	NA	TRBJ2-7	CATSARVTGFDEQYF	TGTGCCACCAGCGCCAGGGTGACAGGGTTTGACGAGCAGTACTTC
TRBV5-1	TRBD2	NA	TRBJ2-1	CASSLVSSGGDEQFF	TGCGCCAGCAGCTTGGTTTCTAGCGGTGGGGATGAGCAGTTCTTC
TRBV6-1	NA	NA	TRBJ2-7	CARGSGQPNYYEQYF	TGTGCCAGAGGCAGCGGACAGCCAAATTACTACGAGCAGTACTTC
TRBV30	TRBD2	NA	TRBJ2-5	CAWSVRLAGGRETQYF	TGTGCCTGGAGTGTTCGACTAGCGGGAGGTCGGGAGACCCAGTACTTC
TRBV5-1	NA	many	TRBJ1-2	CASSLETPNYGYTF	TGCGCCAGCAGCTTGGAGACCCCAAACTATGGCTACACCTTC
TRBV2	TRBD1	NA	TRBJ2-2	CASSGRQGNTGELFF	TGTGCCAGCAGTGGGAGACAGGGAAACACCGGGGAGCTGTTTTTT
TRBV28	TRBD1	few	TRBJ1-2	CASSQQGFGYTF	TGTGCCAGCAGTCAACAGGGGTTTGGCTACACCTTC
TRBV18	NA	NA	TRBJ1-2	CASSPRDNYGYTF	TGTGCCAGCTCACCACGGGATAACTATGGCTACACCTTC
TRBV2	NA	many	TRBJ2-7	CASSRGQYEQYF	TGTGCCAGCAGCCGAGGACAGTACGAGCAGTACTTC
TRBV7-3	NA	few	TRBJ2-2	CASSSTIDRELFF	TGTGCCAGCAGCTCGACAATTGACAGGGAGCTGTTTTTT
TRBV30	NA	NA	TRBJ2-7	CARDDSYEQYF	TGTGCCCGGGACGACTCCTACGAGCAGTACTTC
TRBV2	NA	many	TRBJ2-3	CASSDRADTQYF	TGTGCCAGCAGTGACCGGGCAGATACGCAGTATTTT
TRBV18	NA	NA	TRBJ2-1	CASSPLEGTYNEQFF	TGTGCCAGCTCACCATTGGAGGGGACCTACAATGAGCAGTTCTTC
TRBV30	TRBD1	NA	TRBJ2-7	CAWGDRGWSSYEQYF	TGTGCCTGGGGGGACAGGGGCTGGAGCTCCTACGAGCAGTACTTC
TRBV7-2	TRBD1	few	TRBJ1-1	CASSRTGVRGMNTEAFF	TGTGCCAGCAGCCGTACAGGGGTAAGGGGGATGAACACTGAAGCTTTCTTT
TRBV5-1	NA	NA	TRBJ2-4	CASSKGSLGAKNIRYF	TGCGCCAGCAGCAAAGGGAGCCTGGGAGCCAAAAACATTCGGTACTTC
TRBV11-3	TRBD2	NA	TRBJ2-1	CASSLVPGGEQFF	TGTGCCAGCAGCTTAGTCCCGGGGGGGGAGCAGTTCTTC
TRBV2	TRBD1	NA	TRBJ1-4	CASGTGTVAEKLFF	TGTGCCAGCGGGACCGGGACAGTTGCTGAAAAACTGTTTTTT
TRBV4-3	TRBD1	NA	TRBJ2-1	CASSLGAGGNDEQFF	TGCGCCAGCAGCCTCGGGGCAGGGGGCAACGATGAGCAGTTCTTC
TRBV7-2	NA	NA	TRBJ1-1	CASSLGAGAEAFF	TGTGCCAGCAGCTTAGGCGCAGGGGCTGAAGCTTTCTTT
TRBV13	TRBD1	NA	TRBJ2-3	CASSSTIHLTGGDTQYF	TGTGCCAGCAGCTCTACTATTCACCTCACAGGGGGAGATACGCAGTATTTT
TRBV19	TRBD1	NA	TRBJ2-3	CASSIDRGLVDTQYF	TGTGCCAGTAGTATCGACAGGGGGCTGGTAGATACGCAGTATTTT
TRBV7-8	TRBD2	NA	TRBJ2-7	CASSAREESSYEQYF	TGTGCCAGCAGCGCCCGGGAGGAATCCTCCTACGAGCAGTACTTC
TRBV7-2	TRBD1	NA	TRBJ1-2	CASSLARGKGGLNYGYTF	TGTGCCAGCAGCTTAGCGCGTGGTAAAGGGGGCCTTAACTATGGCTACACCTTC
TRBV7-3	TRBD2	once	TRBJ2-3	CASSTLPIPGLAFTDTQYF	TGTGCCAGCAGCACTCTCCCGATCCCGGGACTAGCTTTCACAGATACGCAGTATTTT
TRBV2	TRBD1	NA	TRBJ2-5	CASSENRGHETQYF	TGTGCCAGCAGTGAAAACAGGGGGCATGAGACCCAGTACTTC
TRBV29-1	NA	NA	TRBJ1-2	CSVGGQGASRGYTF	TGCAGCGTTGGGGGGCAGGGCGCTAGTAGAGGCTACACCTTC
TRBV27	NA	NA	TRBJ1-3	CASRRTASSGNTIYF	TGTGCCAGCAGGAGGACAGCTAGCTCTGGAAACACCATATATTTT
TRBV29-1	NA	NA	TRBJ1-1	CSVGLFSGEAFF	TGCAGCGTTGGTCTTTTTAGCGGTGAAGCTTTCTTT
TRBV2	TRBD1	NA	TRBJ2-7	CASRANRGPSYEQYF	TGTGCCAGCAGGGCTAACAGGGGACCCTCCTACGAGCAGTACTTC